This T cell receptor beta chain emerged from a study of identical twins. A universal primer site came from template switching; cDNA carried unique molecular identifiers. TCRdb independently ran MiXCR on the 5' RACE reads; one entry per CDR3 protein. The data contain approximately 500,000 distinct CDR3 sequences, 20% to 25% of them singletons. V trimming: 6 bases; J trimming: 8 bases; junction bases outside the gene matches: 7. CDR3 length: 14 residues. Per the germline V gene, CDR1 is MNHNS and CDR2 is SASEGT. The data also belong to a second study, concerning T cells expressing NK-cell markers. That investigation notes: The CD3+CD56-NKG2C+ fraction was also led by these clonotypes in several donors.

The origin of this receptor is a woman aged 18-29 years in good health. The specimen was CD4+ T cells sorted from blood. V and J are TRBV6-1 and TRBJ2-3; 11 positions agree with TRBD2. This CDR3 reads CASRIAGGRGTQYF. The CDR3 DNA follows: TGTGCCAGCAGAATAGCGGGGGGGCGTGGTACGCAGTATTTT.